This T cell receptor (beta chain) was retrieved from a study of blood T cell repertoires in COVID-19. The CDR3 consists of 14 residues. Germline CDR1 reads SEHNR; CDR2 reads FQNEAQ (reference sequence). V lost 4 bases, J lost 1 base, and 11 bases lay in between. Measured with immunoSEQ multiplex PCR; TCRdb has only the in-frame clones, and not every one. The sample comprises 270,000 or so clones, approximately 85% of which are singletons, and approximately 6.6% rests with the top ten. V usage is TRBV7-9 and J usage is TRBJ2-7; weak D call: TRBD1 (6 bases). The TCR was taken from a woman in her forties or fifties who had been exposed to COVID-19. Specimen: PBMCs or T cells enriched from blood (not recorded which). The CDR3 nucleotides read TGTGCCAGCAGCTCGTTAGGACAGTCCTACGAGCAGTACTTC. Amino acid sequence: CASSSLGQSYEQYF.